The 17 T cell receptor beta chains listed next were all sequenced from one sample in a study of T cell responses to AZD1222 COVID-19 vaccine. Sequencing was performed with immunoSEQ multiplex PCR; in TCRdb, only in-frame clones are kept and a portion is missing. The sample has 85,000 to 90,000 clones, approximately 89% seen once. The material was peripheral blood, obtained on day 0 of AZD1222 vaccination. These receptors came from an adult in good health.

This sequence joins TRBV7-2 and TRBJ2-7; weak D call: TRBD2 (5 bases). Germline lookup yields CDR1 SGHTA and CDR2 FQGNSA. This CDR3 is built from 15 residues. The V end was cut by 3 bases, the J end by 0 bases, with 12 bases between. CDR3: CASSFSGRSSYEQYF. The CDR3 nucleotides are TGTGCCAGCAGCTTCAGCGGTAGAAGCTCCTACGAGCAGTACTTC.

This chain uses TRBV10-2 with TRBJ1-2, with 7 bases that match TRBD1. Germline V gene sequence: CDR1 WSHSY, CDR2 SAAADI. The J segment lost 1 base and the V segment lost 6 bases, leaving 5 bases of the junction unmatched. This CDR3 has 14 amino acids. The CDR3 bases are TGCGCCAGCAGCCGGAGGGACAGTAACTATGGCTACACCTTC. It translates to CASSRRDSNYGYTF.

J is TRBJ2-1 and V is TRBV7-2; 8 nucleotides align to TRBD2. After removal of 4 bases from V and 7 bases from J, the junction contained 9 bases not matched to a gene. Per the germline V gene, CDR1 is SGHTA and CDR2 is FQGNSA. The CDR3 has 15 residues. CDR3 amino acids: CASSYSAGVTNEQFF. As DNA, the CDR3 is TGTGCCAGCAGCTACTCAGCGGGAGTAACGAATGAGCAGTTCTTC.

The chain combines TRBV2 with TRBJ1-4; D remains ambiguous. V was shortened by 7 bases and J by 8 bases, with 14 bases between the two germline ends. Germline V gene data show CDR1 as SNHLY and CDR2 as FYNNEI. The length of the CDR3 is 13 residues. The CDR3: CASTGEDGEKLFF. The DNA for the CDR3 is TGTGCCAGCACCGGGGAGGATGGGGAAAAACTGTTTTTT.

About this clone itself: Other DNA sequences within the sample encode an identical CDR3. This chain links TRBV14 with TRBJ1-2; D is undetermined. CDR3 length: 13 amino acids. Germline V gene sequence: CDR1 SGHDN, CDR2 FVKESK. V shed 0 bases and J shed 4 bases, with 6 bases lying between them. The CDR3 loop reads CASSQEGLYGYTF. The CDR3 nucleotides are TGTGCCAGCAGCCAAGAAGGGCTCTATGGCTACACCTTC.

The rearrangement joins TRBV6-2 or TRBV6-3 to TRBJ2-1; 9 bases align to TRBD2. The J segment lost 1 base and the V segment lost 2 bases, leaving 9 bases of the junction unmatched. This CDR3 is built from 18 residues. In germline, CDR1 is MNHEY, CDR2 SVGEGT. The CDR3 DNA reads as TGTGCCAGCAGTTACCTGACTAGCGGATCGAAGTCCTACAATGAGCAGTTCTTC. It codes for CASSYLTSGSKSYNEQFF.

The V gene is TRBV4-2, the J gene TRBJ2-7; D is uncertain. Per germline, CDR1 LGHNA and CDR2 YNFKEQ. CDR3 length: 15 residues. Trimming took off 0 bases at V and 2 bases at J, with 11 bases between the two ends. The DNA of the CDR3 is TGTGCCAGCAGCCAAGATTTGGCTAGTGCCTACGAGCAGTACTTC. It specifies CASSQDLASAYEQYF.

The CDR3 loop reads CASKLTGMDEQYF. CDR3 in DNA: TGTGCCAGCAAACTGACAGGGATGGACGAGCAGTACTTC. J is TRBJ2-7 and V is TRBV2; 7 bases align to TRBD1. The CDR3 has 13 amino acids. Germline V CDR1 and CDR2: SNHLY, FYNNEI. V lost 7 bases and J lost 5; bases outside the gene matches: 8.

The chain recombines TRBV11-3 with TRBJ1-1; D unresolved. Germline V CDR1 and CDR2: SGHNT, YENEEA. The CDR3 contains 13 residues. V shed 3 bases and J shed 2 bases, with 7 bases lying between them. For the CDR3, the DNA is TGTGCCAGCAGCTTGACTTTTAACACTGAAGCTTTCTTT. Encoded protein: CASSLTFNTEAFF.

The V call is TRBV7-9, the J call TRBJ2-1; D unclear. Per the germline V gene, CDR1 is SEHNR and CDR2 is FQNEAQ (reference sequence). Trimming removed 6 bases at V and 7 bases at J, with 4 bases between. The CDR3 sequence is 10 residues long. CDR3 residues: CASSQNEQFF. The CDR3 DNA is TGTGCCAGCAGTCAGAATGAGCAGTTCTTC.

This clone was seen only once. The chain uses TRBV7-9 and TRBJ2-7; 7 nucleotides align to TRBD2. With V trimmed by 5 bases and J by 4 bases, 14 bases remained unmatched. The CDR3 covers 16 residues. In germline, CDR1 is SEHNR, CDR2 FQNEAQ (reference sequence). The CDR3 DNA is TGTGCCAGCAGCCCGGGGACGGCGGGGGATGTGTACGAGCAGTACTTC. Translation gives CASSPGTAGDVYEQYF. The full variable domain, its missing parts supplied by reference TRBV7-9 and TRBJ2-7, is DTGVSQNPRHKITKRGQNVTFRCDPISEHNRLYWYRQTLGQGPEFLTYFQNEAQLEKSRLLSDRFSAERPKGSFSTLEIQRTEQGDSAMYLCASSPGTAGDVYEQYFGPGTRLTVT.

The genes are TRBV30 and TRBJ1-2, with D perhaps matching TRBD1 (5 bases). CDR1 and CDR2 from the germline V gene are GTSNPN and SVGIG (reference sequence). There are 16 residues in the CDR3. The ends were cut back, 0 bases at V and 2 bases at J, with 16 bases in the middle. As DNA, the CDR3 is TGTGCCTGGAGTGTCACCGGGGACCGACTAAACTATGGCTACACCTTC. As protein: CAWSVTGDRLNYGYTF.

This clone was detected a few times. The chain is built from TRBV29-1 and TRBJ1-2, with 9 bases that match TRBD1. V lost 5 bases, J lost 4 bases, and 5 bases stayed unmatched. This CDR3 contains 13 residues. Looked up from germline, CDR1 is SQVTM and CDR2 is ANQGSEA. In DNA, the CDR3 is TGCAGCGTTACAGGGGGCCCATTCTATGGCTACACCTTC. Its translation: CSVTGGPFYGYTF.

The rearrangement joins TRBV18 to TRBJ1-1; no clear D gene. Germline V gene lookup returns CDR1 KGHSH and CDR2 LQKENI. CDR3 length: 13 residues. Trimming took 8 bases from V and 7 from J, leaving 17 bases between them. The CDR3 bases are TGTGCCAGCGAACGGGTGCAGCCACTTGAAGCTTTCTTT. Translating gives CASERVQPLEAFF.

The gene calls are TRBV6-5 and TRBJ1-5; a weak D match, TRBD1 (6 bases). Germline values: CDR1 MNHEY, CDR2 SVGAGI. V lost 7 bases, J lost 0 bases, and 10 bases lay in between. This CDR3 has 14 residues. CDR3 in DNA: TGTGCCAGCAAGGGGGGGATTAGCAATCAGCCCCAGCATTTT. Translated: CASKGGISNQPQHF.

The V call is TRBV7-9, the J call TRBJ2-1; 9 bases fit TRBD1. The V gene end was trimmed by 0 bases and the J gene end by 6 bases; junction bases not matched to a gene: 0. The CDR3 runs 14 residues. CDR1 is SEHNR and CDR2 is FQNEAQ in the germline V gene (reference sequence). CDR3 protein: CASSLAGQGNEQFF. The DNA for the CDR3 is TGTGCCAGCAGCTTAGCGGGACAGGGCAATGAGCAGTTCTTC.

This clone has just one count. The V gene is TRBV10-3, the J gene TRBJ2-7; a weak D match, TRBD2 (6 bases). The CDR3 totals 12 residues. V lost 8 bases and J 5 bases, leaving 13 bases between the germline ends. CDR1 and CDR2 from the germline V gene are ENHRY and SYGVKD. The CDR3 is CAIGGSIDEQYF. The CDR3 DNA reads TGTGCCATCGGAGGGAGCATCGACGAGCAGTACTTC.